These 9 T cell receptor beta chains were all obtained from the same sample, sequenced in a study of human T cells and chemical hapten exposure. Time point noted: patch test 3, about 24 weeks after DPC sensitization. This sample's treatment: therapeutic diphenylcyclopropenone sensitization with weekly scalp DPC. A single record per CDR3 protein comes from TCRdb applying MiXCR to the RACE reads. The sample records fewer than 100,000 distinct CDR3 sequences, under 13% being singletons. Sequencing was performed on whole blood, taken in connection with sensitization to the hapten diphenylcyclopropenone (DPC). The source of these receptors is a woman aged 25 to 45 with alopecia areata. Some clones in this sample may be carry-over from other donors' samples.

Of note for this clonotype: A read error may explain this, as a much larger clone is one base away. The rearrangement uses TRBV6-6 and TRBJ1-2; D unclear. The V and J ends lost 7 bases and 0 bases respectively, with 9 bases between them. This CDR3 comprises 13 residues. The germline V gene has CDR1 MNHNY and CDR2 SVGAGI (reference sequence). The DNA of the CDR3 is TGTGCCAGCAAACGGGCCACTAACTATGGCTACACCTTC. Translation: CASKRATNYGYTF.

Comment on this clonotype: This may arise from a read error, as a much more abundant clone is one base away. The genes are TRBV2 and TRBJ2-1, with 11 bases fitting TRBD2. The CDR3 totals 15 residues. The germline V gene has CDR1 SNHLY and CDR2 FYNNEI. CDR3 in DNA: TGTGCCAGCAGGGTAACTAGCGGGAGCTACAAAGAGCAGTTCTTC. It is translated as CASRVTSGSYKEQFF.

This chain uses TRBV2 with TRBJ1-1, with D possibly matching TRBD1 (6 bases). The germline gives CDR1 SNHLY, CDR2 FYNNEI. The CDR3 runs to 14 residues. The V end lost 6 bases, the J end lost 1 base, and 12 bases lay between the germline ends. The CDR3: CASRATGQNTEAFF. CDR3 nucleotides: TGTGCCAGCAGGGCTACAGGGCAGAACACTGAAGCTTTCTTT.

This clonotype was picked up a small number of times. The chain recombines TRBV28 with TRBJ1-2, with D unresolved. Trimming removed 5 bases at V and 4 bases at J, with 11 bases between. This CDR3 is built from 13 residues. CDR1 MDHEN and CDR2 SYDVKM come from the germline V gene. CDR3 loop: CASSPLKGYGYTF. The CDR3 DNA follows: TGTGCCAGCAGTCCCTTAAAAGGCTATGGCTACACCTTC.

This rearrangement joins TRBV6-2 or TRBV6-3 to TRBJ2-3; D is uncertain. CDR1 MNHEY and CDR2 SVGEGT come from the germline V gene. Trimming left V 2 bases short and J 2 bases short, with 11 bases between. This CDR3 has 15 amino acids. The CDR3 loop reads CASSYGLKTTDTQYF. The CDR3 coding sequence is TGTGCCAGCAGTTACGGGCTTAAGACCACAGATACGCAGTATTTT.

The rearrangement joins TRBV5-1 to TRBJ1-1; no firm D call. Germline CDR1 is SGHRS and CDR2 is YFSETQ. This CDR3 is 14 amino acids long. Trimming took off 3 bases at V and 2 bases at J, with 11 bases between the two ends. The chain's CDR3 is CASSSTTDNTEAFF. The CDR3 coding sequence is TGCGCCAGCAGCTCGACGACGGATAACACTGAAGCTTTCTTT. Together with reference TRBV5-1 and TRBJ1-1, the CDR3 gives the full variable domain: KAGVTQTPRYLIKTRGQQVTLSCSPISGHRSVSWYQQTPGQGLQFLFEYFSETQRNKGNFPGRFSGRQFSNSRSEMNVSTLELGDSALYLCASSSTTDNTEAFFGQGTRLTVV.

This clonotype has just a few counts. This rearrangement joins TRBV27 to TRBJ2-1; TRBD1 matches 9 bases. The CDR3 is 14 residues long. Germline V gene sequence: CDR1 MNHEY, CDR2 SMNVEV (reference sequence). J lost 7 bases, V lost 6 bases, and 7 bases had no gene match. CDR3 sequence: CASSTGGMGNEQFF. CDR3 in DNA: TGTGCCAGCAGCACAGGGGGCATGGGGAATGAGCAGTTCTTC.

This clonotype has ten or more counts. The rearrangement links TRBV4-2 to TRBJ2-2, with a weak D call TRBD2 (6 bases). V dropped 4 bases and J dropped 4 bases, with 13 bases sitting between them. CDR3 size: 15 residues. Germline CDR1 reads LGHNA; CDR2 reads YNFKEQ. CDR3 protein: CASSLGIGGTGELFF. The CDR3 DNA reads as TGTGCCAGCAGCCTGGGAATCGGGGGCACCGGGGAGCTGTTTTTT.

This clonotype was counted a few times. The chain has TRBV4-2 and TRBJ2-5; TRBD2 aligns across 15 bases. The CDR3 is 16 amino acids. J lost 3 bases, V lost 1 base, and 0 bases had no gene match. The germline CDR1 and CDR2 sequences are LGHNA and YNFKEQ. CDR3 in amino acids: CASSQGTSGGEETQYF. The CDR3 DNA follows: TGTGCCAGCAGCCAAGGGACTAGCGGGGGGGAAGAGACCCAGTACTTC.